This T cell receptor (beta chain) was sequenced during a study of T cells expressing NK-cell markers. The study, taken as a whole, reports: Researchers report these clonotypes also headed the CD3+CD56-NKG2C+ fraction in a handful of donors. A range of about 1.0-7.5% of CD8+ T cells consisted of dominant NKG2C+ clonotypes in 5 or 6 donors.

In regard to this clonotype: Its antigen is unidentified.

The germline CDR1 and CDR2 sequences are WNHNN and SYGVQD (reference sequence). The CDR3 loop spans 15 amino acids. One entry per CDR3 protein, without DNA, is what TCRdb gives after re-calling the 5' RACE reads. In total, the table holds about 460,000 distinct CDR3 sequences. The chain uses TRBV10-1 and TRBJ2-3; as DNA is missing, the TRBD1 call by TCRdb cannot be tested. The sequencing input was blood T cells: a sorted CD56 or NKG2C T cell subset, CD4+ or CD8+ T cells, or bulk PBMC T cells (not recorded which). The TCR was taken from a woman aged 45-65 years in good health. CDR3 sequence: CASSAGTGGPDTQYF.